This TCR beta chain was sequenced for a study of beta chain features in type 1 diabetes. Whole-study context: Over all samples combined, about 99,000,000 sorted cells were examined. Study-level findings and limits: Patients' naive, central memory and Treg TCRB repertoires seemed closer to one another than those of healthy donors.

Expressed TCRB transcripts were sequenced because the isolated RNA had all been reverse transcribed beforehand. Using immunoSEQ multiplex PCR, the repertoire was profiled, and TCRdb retains in-frame clones only, with some absent. Counted here are 150,000 to 160,000 clones, approximately 12% occurring once; the ten biggest clones make up roughly 2%. This clone was counted between two and nine times. Antigen unknown. This CDR3 has 10 residues. With 4 bases removed from V and 5 bases from J, the gap between germline ends came to 4 bases. Germline V gives CDR1 SQVTM, CDR2 ANQGSEA. This chain uses TRBV29-1 with TRBJ2-3; D unresolved. Specimen: central memory CD4+ T cells from blood. This receptor was identified in a man aged 18 to 29 in good health. The CDR3: CSVGKDTQYF. CDR3 sequence (DNA): TGCAGCGTTGGTAAAGATACGCAGTATTTT.